These 9 T cell receptor beta chains were sequenced from one sample in a study of blood T cells in healthy people across ages. Primers used in a second PCR of roughly 6 to 11 cycles were a sample-barcoded 5' primer and a J-beta primer mix. TCRdb used MiXCR to reprocess the 5' RACE reads, holding one entry per CDR3 protein. This table has roughly 1,300,000 distinct CDR3 sequences, around 55% appearing once. Sequenced sample: blood. Source of these receptors: a man in his late teens or twenties in good health.

Only a few counts were recorded for this clonotype. V usage is TRBV20-1 and J usage is TRBJ2-7, with TRBD2 identical over 8 bases. CDR1 and CDR2 (germline): DFQATT, SNEGSKA (reference sequence). This CDR3 region has 15 residues. Unmatched junction bases numbered 10, after V lost 5 bases and J lost 1 base. Here the CDR3 DNA reads TGCAGTGCTGAGTTAGCCGAGCGGGGGTCCTACGAGCAGTACTTC. Amino acid sequence: CSAELAERGSYEQYF.

This chain links TRBV19 with TRBJ2-3; D call uncertain. This CDR3 has 12 residues. Germline loops: CDR1 LNHDA, CDR2 SQIVND (reference sequence). V was pared by 3 bases and J by 6 bases, with 7 bases between. The CDR3, as DNA: TGTGCCAGTAGTATGGTGAGGGATACGCAGTATTTT. As protein: CASSMVRDTQYF.

The chain recombines TRBV7-8 with TRBJ1-1; no definite D call. The germline CDR1 and CDR2 sequences are SGHVS and FQNEAQ. Trimming stripped 7 bases from V and 4 bases from J, with 10 bases between. This CDR3 is built from 12 residues. The chain's CDR3 is CASTETVTEAFF. CDR3 bases: TGTGCCAGCACGGAAACTGTCACTGAAGCTTTCTTT. The full variable domain, its missing parts supplied by reference TRBV7-8 and TRBJ1-1, is GAGVSQSPRYKVAKRGQDVALRCDPISGHVSLFWYQQALGQGPEFLTYFQNEAQLDKSGLPSDRFFAERPEGSVSTLKIQRTQQEDSAVYLCASTETVTEAFFGQGTRLTVV.

This sequence joins TRBV4-3 and TRBJ2-1; possibly TRBD2 for D (6 bases). The germline V gene has CDR1 LGHNA and CDR2 YSLEER. The CDR3 totals 15 residues. V gave up 4 bases and J gave up 4 bases, with 14 bases separating them. CDR3 sequence (DNA): TGCGCCAGCAGCCTAGGACTACCCCAGTACAATGAGCAGTTCTTC. Protein: CASSLGLPQYNEQFF.

This clonotype appeared once. V and J are TRBV29-1 and TRBJ2-5; D unclear. V shed 3 bases and J shed 3 bases, with 11 bases lying between them. The germline gives CDR1 SQVTM, CDR2 ANQGSEA. This CDR3 has 13 residues. CDR3 in DNA: TGCAGCGTTGACGACACGGTAAAAGAGACCCAGTACTTC. Residues: CSVDDTVKETQYF.

This chain joins TRBV4-1 and TRBJ1-1, with D uncertain. The germline V gene encodes CDR1 MGHRA and CDR2 YSYEKL. CDR3 length: 14 amino acids. V lost 1 base and J lost 2, with 8 bases in between. CDR3 nucleotide sequence: TGCGCCAGCAGCCAAGCGTCAGTCAACACTGAAGCTTTCTTT. Translated, it gives CASSQASVNTEAFF.

The chain recombines TRBV20-1 with TRBJ1-2; no clear D. The CDR3 runs to 13 residues. Between the trimmed V and J ends, which lost 6 bases and 3 bases, there was a span of 14 bases. Germline CDR1 DFQATT, CDR2 SNEGSKA (reference sequence). For the CDR3, the DNA is TGCAGTGCCCAGATGGGCCTTGACTATGGCTACACCTTC. This translates into CSAQMGLDYGYTF.

V is TRBV7-6 and J is TRBJ2-3, with TRBD1 identical over 9 bases. Germline V gene sequence: CDR1 SGHVS, CDR2 FNYEAQ. V was pared by 5 bases and J by 3 bases, with 9 bases of the junction left unmatched. CDR3 length: 16 residues. In nucleotides, the CDR3 is TGTGCCAGCAGCCGAAGAACAGGGGGCAGGACAGATACGCAGTATTTT. Protein sequence: CASSRRTGGRTDTQYF.

This rearrangement joins TRBV4-1 to TRBJ1-2; the D gene is possibly TRBD1 (5 bases). CDR1 is MGHRA and CDR2 is YSYEKL in the germline V gene. This CDR3 contains 15 residues. The ends were cut back, 0 bases at V and 2 bases at J, with 10 bases in the middle. This CDR3 is CASSQEGTWNYGYTF. CDR3 sequence (DNA): TGCGCCAGCAGCCAAGAGGGGACTTGGAACTATGGCTACACCTTC.